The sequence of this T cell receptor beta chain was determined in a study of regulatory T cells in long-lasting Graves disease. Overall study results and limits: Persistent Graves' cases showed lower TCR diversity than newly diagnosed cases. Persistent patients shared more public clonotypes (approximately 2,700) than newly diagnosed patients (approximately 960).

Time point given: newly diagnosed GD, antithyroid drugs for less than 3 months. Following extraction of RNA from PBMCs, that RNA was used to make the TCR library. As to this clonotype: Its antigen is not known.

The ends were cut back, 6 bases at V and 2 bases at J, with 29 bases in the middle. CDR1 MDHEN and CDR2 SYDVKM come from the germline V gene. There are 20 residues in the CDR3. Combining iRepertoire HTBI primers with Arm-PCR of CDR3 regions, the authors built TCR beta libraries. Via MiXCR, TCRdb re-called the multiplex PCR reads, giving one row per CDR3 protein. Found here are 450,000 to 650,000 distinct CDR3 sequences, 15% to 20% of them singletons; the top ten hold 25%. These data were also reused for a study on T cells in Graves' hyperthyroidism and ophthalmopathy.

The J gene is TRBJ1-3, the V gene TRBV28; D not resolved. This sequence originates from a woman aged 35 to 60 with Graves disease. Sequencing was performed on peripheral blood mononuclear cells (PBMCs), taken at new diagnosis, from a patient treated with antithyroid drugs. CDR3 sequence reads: CASRARRDKIPPVTGNTIYF. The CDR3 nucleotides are TGTGCCAGCAGGGCCAGGAGAGACAAAATCCCTCCGGTCACTGGAAACACCATATATTTT. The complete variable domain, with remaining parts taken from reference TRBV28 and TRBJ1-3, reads DVKVTQSSRYLVKRTGEKVFLECVQDMDHENMFWYRQDPGLGLRLIYFSYDVKMKEKGDIPEGYSVSREKKERFSLILESASTNQTSMYLCASRARRDKIPPVTGNTIYFGEGSWLTVV.